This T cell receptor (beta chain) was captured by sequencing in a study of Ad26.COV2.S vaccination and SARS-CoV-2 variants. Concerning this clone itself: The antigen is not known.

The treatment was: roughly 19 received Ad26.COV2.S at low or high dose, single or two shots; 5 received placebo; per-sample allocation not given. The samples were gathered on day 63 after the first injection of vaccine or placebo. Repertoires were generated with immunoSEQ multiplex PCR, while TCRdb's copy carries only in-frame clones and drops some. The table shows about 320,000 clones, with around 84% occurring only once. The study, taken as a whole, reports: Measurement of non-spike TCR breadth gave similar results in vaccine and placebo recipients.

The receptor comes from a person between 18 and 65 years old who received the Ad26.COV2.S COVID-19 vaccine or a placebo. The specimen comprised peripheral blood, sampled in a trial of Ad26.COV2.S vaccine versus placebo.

The CDR3, as DNA: TGTGCCAGCAGCCGACAGGTGAACACTGAAGCTTTCTTT. Protein sequence: CASSRQVNTEAFF. This rearrangement joins TRBV6-2 or TRBV6-3 to TRBJ1-1; a weak D match, TRBD1 (6 bases). The CDR3 runs 13 residues. Germline V lookup: CDR1 MNHEY, CDR2 SVGEGT. V was trimmed by 6 bases and J by 0 bases, leaving 8 bases between them.